This TCR beta chain was captured in a study of CD8+CD57+ T cells in acquired aplastic anemia. The overall study: Sorted cells (CD4+ and CD8+) yielded DNA amounts that averaged around 3.5 ug. Healthy donor CD4+ cell samples had a mean of roughly 10 million reads. Study conclusions and caveats: The study identified more than 25 CD8+ CDR3 sequences shared by patients and controls.

Profiling that covered TCR beta VDJ and CDR3 relied on genomic DNA as its template. From the reads, TCRdb called clonotypes with MiXCR, one entry per CDR3 protein. In the table there are approximately 170,000 distinct CDR3 sequences, about 60% of which are singletons. This CDR3 region has 15 residues. Germline-derived CDR1 and CDR2 are LNHNV and YYDKDF (reference sequence). V dropped 4 bases and J dropped 0 bases, with 9 bases sitting between them. On this clonotype: Its antigen remains unknown.

Specimen: sorted CD4+, CD8+, or CD8+CD57+ T cells (not recorded which) from PBMCs. The sequence derives from a human donor in good health. The chain employs TRBV15 and TRBJ1-4; D ambiguous. This chain's CDR3 is CATSTRRPTNEKLFF. The CDR3 DNA reads as TGTGCCACCAGCACGAGAAGGCCAACTAATGAAAAACTGTTTTTT.